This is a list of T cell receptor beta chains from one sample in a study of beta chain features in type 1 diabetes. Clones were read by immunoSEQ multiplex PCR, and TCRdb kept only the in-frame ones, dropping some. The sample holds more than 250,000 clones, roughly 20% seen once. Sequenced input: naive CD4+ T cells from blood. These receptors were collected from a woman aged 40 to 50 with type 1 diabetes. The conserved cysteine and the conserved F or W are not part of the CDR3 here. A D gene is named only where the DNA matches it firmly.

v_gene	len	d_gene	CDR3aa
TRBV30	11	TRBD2	AWSAGLAGEQF
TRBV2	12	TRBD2	ASSESLAADTQY
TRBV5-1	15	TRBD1	ASSLGDRGTANEKLF
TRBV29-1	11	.	SVASQSTDTQY
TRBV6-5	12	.	ASSYVARQGEQY
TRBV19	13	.	ASSDRSAGNTEAF
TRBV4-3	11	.	ASSQTGGNTIY
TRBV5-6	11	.	ATSTGKGYGYT
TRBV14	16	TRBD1	ASSHRDRGFAAKNIQY
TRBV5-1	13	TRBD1	ASSFQDRAAYEQY
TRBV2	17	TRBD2	ASSGVTLAEAGSTDTQY
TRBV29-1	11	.	SVQGNLNTEAF
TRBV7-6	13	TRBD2	ASSPNSGRASEQY
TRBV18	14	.	ASSPAAGQNNYGYT
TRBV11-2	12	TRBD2	ASSAGEGGNEQF
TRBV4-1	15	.	ASSQRLQGTSNYGYT